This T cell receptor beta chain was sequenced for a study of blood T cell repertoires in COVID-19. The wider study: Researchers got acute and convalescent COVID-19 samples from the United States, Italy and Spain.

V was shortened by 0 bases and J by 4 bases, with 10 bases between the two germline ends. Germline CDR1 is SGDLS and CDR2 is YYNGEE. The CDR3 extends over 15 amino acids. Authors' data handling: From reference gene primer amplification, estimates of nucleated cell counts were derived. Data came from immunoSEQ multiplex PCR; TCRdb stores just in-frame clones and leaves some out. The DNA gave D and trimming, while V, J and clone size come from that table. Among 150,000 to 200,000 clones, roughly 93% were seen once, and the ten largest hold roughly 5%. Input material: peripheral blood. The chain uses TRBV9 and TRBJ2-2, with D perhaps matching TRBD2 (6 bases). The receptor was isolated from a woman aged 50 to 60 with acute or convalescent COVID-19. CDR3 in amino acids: CASSVEGGVTGELFF. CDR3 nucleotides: TGTGCCAGCAGCGTAGAAGGCGGGGTCACCGGGGAGCTGTTTTTT.